This T cell receptor beta chain was captured in a study of cytomegalovirus exposure and HLA in healthy donors. On this clone itself: Its antigen is unidentified.

TCRdb keeps only in-frame clones here, not all; method: immunoSEQ multiplex PCR. The table includes about 240,000 clones, just under 90% detected once. The donors were members of the validation cohort comprising 100 to 150 subjects, separate from the roughly 600-subject first cohort. Germline V lookup: CDR1 PRHDT, CDR2 FYEKMQ (reference sequence). The CDR3 length is 12 residues. Trimming removed 4 bases from V and 7 bases from J, with 8 bases in between. Study-wide findings and caveats: The finding came from a later analysis; first-cohort TCR clusters tended to co-occur in the roughly 110 validation repertoires. In vitro data verified three CMV-associated chains as specific for CMV antigens. Among TCR beta chains, those listed as cytomegalovirus-associated numbered about 160.

Sequenced sample: PBMCs. The chain employs TRBV13 and TRBJ2-1; D perhaps matches TRBD2 (6 bases). The clonotype comes from a man younger than 30 in good health and CMV-seronegative. The CDR3 sequence: CASSWGTNEQFF. The CDR3 DNA reads TGTGCCAGCAGCTGGGGGACTAATGAGCAGTTCTTC. The full variable domain, its missing parts supplied by reference TRBV13 and TRBJ2-1, is AAGVIQSPRHLIKEKRETATLKCYPIPRHDTVYWYQQGPGQDPQFLISFYEKMQSDKGSIPDRFSAQQFSDYHSELNMSSLELGDSALYFCASSWGTNEQFFGPGTRLTVL.